This TCR beta chain was captured by sequencing in a study of shared clonotypes between healthy human individuals. Study results and caveats: Generation probabilities were higher for clonotypes shared across all four sorted-subset donors than for unshared ones.

Profiled with immunoSEQ multiplex PCR; TCRdb holds only in-frame clones, not every one. The sample shows a few million clones, roughly nine tenths of them seen only once. About this clone itself: Its specificity is unknown.

With 1 base clipped from V and 0 bases from J, the junction kept 0 bases outside the gene matches. Germline V gene data show CDR1 as SNHLY and CDR2 as FYNNEI. CDR3 size: 16 residues. The chain recombines TRBV2 with TRBJ2-4; 10 nucleotides match TRBD2. This receptor was taken from a man younger than 35 in good health. The material sequenced was naive CD4+ T cells sorted from blood. As to subset: CD45RA+ positively selected. The CDR3 DNA reads TGTGCCAGCAGTGAAGAGCGGGGGGGAGCCAAAAACATTCAGTACTTC. It is translated as CASSEERGGAKNIQYF.